The 16 T cell receptor beta chains in this list originate from one sample, sequenced in a study of shared clonotypes between healthy human individuals. TCRdb's table, derived via immunoSEQ multiplex PCR, lists solely in-frame clones and lacks some. The sample lists 530,000 or so clones; almost 80% were seen once. Material for sequencing was PBMCs. Source of these receptors: a woman between 35 and 50 years old in good health. Some clones in this sample may be carry-over from other donors' samples.

This rearrangement joins TRBV11-3 to TRBJ2-3; 11 bases are shared with TRBD2. The CDR3 consists of 17 residues. The V and J ends lost 5 bases and 0 bases, in that order; junction bases with no gene match: 7. Germline CDR1 SGHNT, CDR2 YENEEA. Here the CDR3 DNA reads TGTGCCAGCAGCAAAGGACTAGCGGGTACTAGCACAGATACGCAGTATTTT. Protein: CASSKGLAGTSTDTQYF.

The chain employs TRBV6-5 and TRBJ2-7, with D tentatively TRBD2 (6 bases). The CDR3 length is 14 residues. V lost 2 bases to trimming and J lost 0 bases, with 8 bases between them. Germline CDR1 and CDR2: MNHEY and SVGAGI. The CDR3 DNA reads TGTGCCAGCAGTTACAGGCGGGGCTCCTACGAGCAGTACTTC. Residues: CASSYRRGSYEQYF.

This rearrangement joins TRBV7-9 to TRBJ2-3; 13 positions match TRBD2. Germline V gene data show CDR1 as SEHNR and CDR2 as FQNEAQ (reference sequence). Trimming took 5 bases from V and 0 from J; bases not matched to a gene: 8. This CDR3 is built from 18 residues. The CDR3 region is CASSRTSGGGFSTDTQYF. For the CDR3, the DNA is TGTGCCAGCAGCAGGACTAGCGGGGGAGGCTTTAGCACAGATACGCAGTATTTT.

This clone is a singleton in its sample. V gene TRBV7-9 combines with J gene TRBJ2-3, with D possibly called TRBD1 or TRBD2 (5 bases each). CDR3 size: 15 residues. V lost 3 bases, J lost 4 bases, and 14 bases lay in between. Germline values: CDR1 SEHNR, CDR2 FQNEAQ (reference sequence). The CDR3 is CASSFVQGVSDTQYF. The CDR3 coding sequence is TGTGCCAGCAGCTTTGTTCAGGGAGTGTCAGATACGCAGTATTTT.

The V call is TRBV7-9, the J call TRBJ2-6, with 8 positions matching TRBD1. This CDR3 has 15 residues. Germline CDR1 and CDR2: SEHNR and FQNEAQ (reference sequence). After removal of 4 bases from V and 3 bases from J, the junction contained 2 bases not matched to a gene. CDR3: CASSSTGGGANVLTF. DNA for the CDR3: TGTGCCAGCAGCTCCACAGGGGGTGGGGCCAACGTCCTGACTTTC. The variable domain in full, with the rest retrieved from reference TRBV7-9 and TRBJ2-6, is DTGVSQNPRHKITKRGQNVTFRCDPISEHNRLYWYRQTLGQGPEFLTYFQNEAQLEKSRLLSDRFSAERPKGSFSTLEIQRTEQGDSAMYLCASSSTGGGANVLTFGAGSRLTVL.

The chain joins TRBV2 to TRBJ2-1; 9 bases fit TRBD2. Germline CDR1 is SNHLY and CDR2 is FYNNEI. This CDR3 comprises 13 residues. V lost 7 bases and J lost 6; bases outside the gene matches: 4. The CDR3 coding sequence is TGTGCCAGCACTAGCGGGACTATCAATGAGCAGTTCTTC. It specifies CASTSGTINEQFF. Complete variable domain (other parts from reference TRBV2 and TRBJ2-1): EPEVTQTPSHQVTQMGQEVILRCVPISNHLYFYWYRQILGQKVEFLVSFYNNEISEKSEIFDDQFSVERPDGSNFTLKIRSTKLEDSAMYFCASTSGTINEQFFGPGTRLTVL.

The genes are TRBV28 and TRBJ2-3, with 7 nucleotides matching TRBD2. V lost 7 bases to trimming and J lost 6 bases; unmatched junction nucleotides: 16. CDR3 size: 16 residues. Germline CDR1 MDHEN, CDR2 SYDVKM. CDR3 sequence reads: CASTLNFGGDRDTQYF. The CDR3 nucleotides are TGTGCCAGCACCCTCAACTTTGGGGGGGATCGGGATACGCAGTATTTT.

The chain couples TRBV11-3 to TRBJ2-1; D is perhaps TRBD2 (6 bases). Trimming took 1 base from V and 7 from J, leaving 17 bases between them. This CDR3 has 16 residues. Germline V lookup: CDR1 SGHNT, CDR2 YENEEA. In DNA form, the CDR3 reads TGTGCCAGCAGCTTAGGACTGGGCAGGGACTTGAATGAGCAGTTCTTC. Amino acid sequence: CASSLGLGRDLNEQFF. Combining the CDR3 with reference TRBV11-3 and TRBJ2-1 gives the whole variable domain EAGVVQSPRYKIIEKKQPVAFWCNPISGHNTLYWYLQNLGQGPELLIRYENEEAVDDSQLPKDRFSAERLKGVDSTLKIQPAELGDSAVYLCASSLGLGRDLNEQFFGPGTRLTVL.

This clone was picked up one time. The chain combines TRBV9 with TRBJ2-1; no firm D call. Trimming stripped 1 base from V and 2 bases from J, with 10 bases between. The CDR3 extends over 15 amino acids. Looked up from germline, CDR1 is SGDLS and CDR2 is YYNGEE. The CDR3 DNA sequence: TGTGCCAGCAGCGTAAATCTAGTTACCTACAATGAGCAGTTCTTC. Amino acids: CASSVNLVTYNEQFF.

This chain joins TRBV28 and TRBJ2-3; TRBD1 or TRBD2 may be the D gene (6 bases each). Looked up from germline, CDR1 is MDHEN and CDR2 is SYDVKM. V lost 7 bases, J lost 0 bases, and 20 bases lay in between. The CDR3 is made up of 17 amino acids. The CDR3 reads CASTLQGVAASTDTQYF. Written as DNA, the CDR3 is TGTGCCAGCACCCTACAGGGAGTAGCGGCAAGCACAGATACGCAGTATTTT.

The CDR3 DNA reads TGTGCCAGCAGTTTACTGGACAGGGACGACGAGCAGTACTTC. Amino acid sequence: CASSLLDRDDEQYF. This sequence joins TRBV27 and TRBJ2-7; 8 bases line up with TRBD1. Germline V gene sequence: CDR1 MNHEY, CDR2 SMNVEV (reference sequence). This CDR3 is 14 amino acids long. The V gene end was trimmed by 2 bases and the J gene end by 5 bases; junction bases not matched to a gene: 5.

This clone turned up a few times. V gene TRBV27 combines with J gene TRBJ1-2; possible D gene TRBD1, 6 bases. Germline CDR1 MNHEY, CDR2 SMNVEV (reference sequence). V was trimmed by 3 bases and J by 0 bases, leaving 8 bases between them. The CDR3 extends over 14 amino acids. CDR3 nucleotides: TGTGCCAGCAGTTTGGACAGAGCTAACTATGGCTACACCTTC. Translated: CASSLDRANYGYTF.

The chain couples TRBV2 to TRBJ2-3; 9 bases match TRBD2. Germline V CDR1 and CDR2: SNHLY, FYNNEI. The CDR3 length is 16 residues. V was pared by 7 bases and J by 2 bases, with 10 bases of the junction left unmatched. The CDR3 nucleotides are TGTGCCAGCAAGGGGGGGCTAGCGGGGTCCACAGATACGCAGTATTTT. Translating gives CASKGGLAGSTDTQYF.

The J gene is TRBJ2-7, the V gene TRBV7-8; maybe TRBD1 (6 bases). The CDR3 has 16 residues. Trimming pared 2 bases from V and 1 base from J, leaving 15 bases between. The germline V gene has CDR1 SGHVS and CDR2 FQNEAQ. DNA of the CDR3: TGTGCCAGCAGCTTAAGCAGGGGCTATGGGTCCTACGAGCAGTACTTC. Its protein product is CASSLSRGYGSYEQYF.

The CDR3 coding sequence is TGTGCCATCAGTGCAGCGGTACTGGAGCAGTTCTTC. This gives the protein CAISAAVLEQFF. The V call is TRBV10-3, the J call TRBJ2-1; D might be TRBD2 (5 bases). The germline CDR1 and CDR2 sequences are ENHRY and SYGVKD. V was clipped by 4 bases and J by 10 bases, with 11 bases between them. This CDR3 is built from 12 residues.

This clone was recorded once. This chain connects TRBV9 to TRBJ2-1, with 9 bases aligning to TRBD2. V lost 0 bases, J lost 8 bases, and 6 bases stayed unmatched. Germline V gene lookup returns CDR1 SGDLS and CDR2 YYNGEE. CDR3 length equals 15 residues. CDR3 protein: CASSVGLAGFYEQFF. Written as DNA, the CDR3 is TGTGCCAGCAGCGTAGGGCTAGCGGGATTTTATGAGCAGTTCTTC.